These T cell receptor beta chains were read from a single sample in a study of blood T cell repertoires in COVID-19. TCRdb's table, derived via immunoSEQ multiplex PCR, lists solely in-frame clones and lacks some. The sample records some 170,000 clones, around 73% being singletons. Source material: PBMCs or T cells enriched from blood (not recorded which). Receptors were obtained from a woman in her 50s who had recovered from COVID-19. Both conserved end residues are part of each CDR3. A D gene is named only where the DNA matches it firmly. Not every row has a clone size; where given, it reads once, few, many or a size class.

abundance: NA; d_gene: TRBD2; j_gene: TRBJ2-1; v_gene: TRBV28; CDR3aa: CASSSPNSGKYNEQFF; CDR3nt: TGTGCCAGCAGTTCCCCGAATAGCGGGAAATACAATGAGCAGTTCTTC
abundance: once; d_gene: NA; j_gene: TRBJ2-3; v_gene: TRBV7-9; CDR3aa: CASTLSASDTQYF; CDR3nt: TGTGCCAGCACTCTTAGCGCCTCAGATACGCAGTATTTT
abundance: NA; d_gene: NA; j_gene: TRBJ2-6; v_gene: TRBV5-1; CDR3aa: CASSLVPGGSGANVLTF; CDR3nt: TGCGCCAGCAGCTTGGTGCCAGGGGGGTCTGGGGCCAACGTCCTGACTTTC
abundance: NA; d_gene: TRBD1; j_gene: TRBJ1-2; v_gene: TRBV3-1/TRBV3-2; CDR3aa: CASSLRTGPGYGYTF; CDR3nt: TGTGCCAGCAGCCTCAGGACAGGGCCGGGCTATGGCTACACCTTC
abundance: NA; d_gene: NA; j_gene: TRBJ2-1; v_gene: TRBV9; CDR3aa: CASSVEGGTYNEQFF; CDR3nt: TGTGCCAGCAGCGTAGAGGGAGGTACCTACAATGAGCAGTTCTTC
abundance: NA; d_gene: TRBD1; j_gene: TRBJ1-2; v_gene: TRBV2; CDR3aa: CASRGDRGYGYTF; CDR3nt: TGTGCCAGCAGGGGGGACAGGGGATATGGCTACACCTTC
abundance: NA; d_gene: NA; j_gene: TRBJ2-3; v_gene: TRBV15; CDR3aa: CATGASDTSTDTQYF; CDR3nt: TGTGCCACCGGGGCAAGCGATACTAGCACAGATACGCAGTATTTT
abundance: few; d_gene: TRBD1; j_gene: TRBJ1-5; v_gene: TRBV6-5; CDR3aa: CASSRQGGSNQPQHF; CDR3nt: TGTGCCAGCAGTAGACAGGGAGGAAGCAATCAGCCCCAGCATTTT
abundance: few; d_gene: TRBD2; j_gene: TRBJ2-7; v_gene: TRBV4-2; CDR3aa: CASSDSAGAYEQYF; CDR3nt: TGTGCCAGCAGCGATTCCGCGGGAGCGTACGAGCAGTACTTC
abundance: NA; d_gene: NA; j_gene: TRBJ1-5; v_gene: TRBV19; CDR3aa: CASTKGGEPQHF; CDR3nt: TGTGCCAGTACCAAGGGAGGGGAGCCCCAGCATTTT
abundance: NA; d_gene: NA; j_gene: TRBJ1-2; v_gene: TRBV19; CDR3aa: CASSTGRENYGYTF; CDR3nt: TGTGCCAGTAGTACCGGCAGGGAAAACTATGGCTACACCTTC
abundance: NA; d_gene: NA; j_gene: TRBJ2-7; v_gene: TRBV5-1; CDR3aa: CASSQRGGYEQYF; CDR3nt: TGCGCCAGCAGCCAGAGAGGGGGCTACGAGCAGTACTTC
abundance: NA; d_gene: NA; j_gene: TRBJ2-7; v_gene: TRBV28; CDR3aa: CASSPSDSSYEQYF; CDR3nt: TGTGCCAGCAGTCCCTCGGACAGCTCCTACGAGCAGTACTTC
abundance: NA; d_gene: NA; j_gene: TRBJ2-1; v_gene: TRBV7-3; CDR3aa: CASSLSLASRNEQFF; CDR3nt: TGTGCCAGCAGCTTAAGCCTAGCGTCTAGGAATGAGCAGTTCTTC
abundance: once; d_gene: TRBD2; j_gene: TRBJ2-1; v_gene: TRBV5-1; CDR3aa: CASSLGGLVNNEQFF; CDR3nt: TGCGCCAGCAGCTTAGGAGGACTAGTTAACAATGAGCAGTTCTTC
abundance: once; d_gene: NA; j_gene: TRBJ1-2; v_gene: TRBV13; CDR3aa: CASSLEQAYGYTF; CDR3nt: TGTGCCAGCAGCTTAGAACAGGCTTATGGCTACACCTTC
abundance: NA; d_gene: TRBD2; j_gene: TRBJ2-3; v_gene: TRBV6-1; CDR3aa: CASSEAAQRGDTQYF; CDR3nt: TGTGCCAGCAGTGAAGCGGCACAGCGGGGGGATACGCAGTATTTT
abundance: NA; d_gene: TRBD2; j_gene: TRBJ2-3; v_gene: TRBV10-1; CDR3aa: CASSRGRAGTDTQYF; CDR3nt: TGCGCCAGCAGTCGCGGGAGGGCCGGCACAGATACGCAGTATTTT
abundance: NA; d_gene: NA; j_gene: TRBJ1-2; v_gene: TRBV5-1; CDR3aa: CASSLAEAGYGYTF; CDR3nt: TGCGCCAGCAGCTTGGCGGAGGCTGGCTATGGCTACACCTTC
abundance: NA; d_gene: TRBD1; j_gene: TRBJ2-5; v_gene: TRBV4-1; CDR3aa: CASSQDPSQGAQYF; CDR3nt: TGCGCCAGCAGCCAAGATCCCTCACAGGGGGCCCAGTACTTC
abundance: NA; d_gene: TRBD1; j_gene: TRBJ1-1; v_gene: TRBV19; CDR3aa: CASSIIRDSLGTEAFF; CDR3nt: TGTGCCAGTAGTATTATCAGGGACAGTCTGGGGACTGAAGCTTTCTTT
abundance: few; d_gene: NA; j_gene: TRBJ1-4; v_gene: TRBV18; CDR3aa: CASSPRGSLATNEKLFF; CDR3nt: TGTGCCAGCTCACCACGAGGCAGCCTTGCAACTAATGAAAAACTGTTTTTT
abundance: NA; d_gene: TRBD2; j_gene: TRBJ2-7; v_gene: TRBV19; CDR3aa: CASSPLAGETYEQYF; CDR3nt: TGTGCCAGTTCGCCCCTAGCGGGAGAAACCTACGAGCAGTACTTC
abundance: once; d_gene: NA; j_gene: TRBJ1-1; v_gene: TRBV5-1; CDR3aa: CASSPTLNTEAFF; CDR3nt: TGCGCCAGCAGCCCAACACTGAACACTGAAGCTTTCTTT